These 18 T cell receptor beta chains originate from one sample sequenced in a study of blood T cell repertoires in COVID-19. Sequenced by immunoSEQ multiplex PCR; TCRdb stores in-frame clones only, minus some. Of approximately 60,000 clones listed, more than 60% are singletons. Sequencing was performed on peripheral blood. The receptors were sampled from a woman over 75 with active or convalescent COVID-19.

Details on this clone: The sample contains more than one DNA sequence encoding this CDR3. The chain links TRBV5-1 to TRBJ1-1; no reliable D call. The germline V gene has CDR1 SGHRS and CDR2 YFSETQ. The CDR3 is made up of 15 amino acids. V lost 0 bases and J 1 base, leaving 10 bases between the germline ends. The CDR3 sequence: CASSLVVEGNTEAFF. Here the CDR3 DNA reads TGCGCCAGCAGCTTGGTGGTGGAGGGGAACACTGAAGCTTTCTTT.

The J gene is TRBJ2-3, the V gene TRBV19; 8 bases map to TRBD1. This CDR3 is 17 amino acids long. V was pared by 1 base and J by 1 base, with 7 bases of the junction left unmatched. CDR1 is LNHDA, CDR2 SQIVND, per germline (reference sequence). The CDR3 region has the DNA TGTGCCAGTAGTATAGGGACAGGGCACCCAGGCACAGATACGCAGTATTTT. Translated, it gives CASSIGTGHPGTDTQYF. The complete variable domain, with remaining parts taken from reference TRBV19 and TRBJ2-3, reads DGGITQSPKYLFRKEGQNVTLSCEQNLNHDAMYWYRQDPGQGLRLIYYSQIVNDFQKGDIAEGYSVSREKKESFPLTVTSAQKNPTAFYLCASSIGTGHPGTDTQYFGPGTRLTVL.

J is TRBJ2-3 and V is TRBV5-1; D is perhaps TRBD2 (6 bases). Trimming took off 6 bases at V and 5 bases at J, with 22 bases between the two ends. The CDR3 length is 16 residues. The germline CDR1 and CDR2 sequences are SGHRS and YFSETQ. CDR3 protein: CASTAYQTRPGDTQYF. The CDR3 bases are TGCGCCAGCACAGCCTATCAGACTAGGCCGGGAGATACGCAGTATTTT.

The CDR3 protein is CAISESAGIVEQFF. The CDR3 DNA follows: TGTGCCATCAGTGAGTCGGCAGGGATCGTTGAGCAGTTCTTC. The gene calls are TRBV10-3 and TRBJ2-1, with D possibly matching TRBD1 (5 bases). The CDR3 consists of 14 residues. With 0 bases removed from V and 9 bases from J, the gap between germline ends came to 12 bases. Per germline, CDR1 ENHRY and CDR2 SYGVKD.

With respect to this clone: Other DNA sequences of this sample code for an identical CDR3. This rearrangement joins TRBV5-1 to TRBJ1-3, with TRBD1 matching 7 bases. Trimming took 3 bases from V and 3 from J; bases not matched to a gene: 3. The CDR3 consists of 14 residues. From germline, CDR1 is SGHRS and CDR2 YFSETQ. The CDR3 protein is CASSYGDSGNTIYF. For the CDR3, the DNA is TGCGCCAGCAGCTACGGGGACAGTGGAAACACCATATATTTT.

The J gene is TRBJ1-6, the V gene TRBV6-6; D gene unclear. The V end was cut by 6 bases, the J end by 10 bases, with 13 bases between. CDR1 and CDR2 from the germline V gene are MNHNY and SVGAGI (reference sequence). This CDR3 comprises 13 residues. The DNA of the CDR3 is TGTGCCAGCAGACTCCTCTCAGGCTCACCCCTCCACTTT. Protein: CASRLLSGSPLHF.

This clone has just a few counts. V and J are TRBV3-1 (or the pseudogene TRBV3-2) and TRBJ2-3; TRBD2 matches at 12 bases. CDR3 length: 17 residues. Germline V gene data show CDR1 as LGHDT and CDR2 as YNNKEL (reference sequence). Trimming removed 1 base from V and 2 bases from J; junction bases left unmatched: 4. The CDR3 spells CASSQGTSGALTDTQYF. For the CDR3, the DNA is TGTGCCAGCAGCCAAGGGACTAGCGGGGCCCTCACAGATACGCAGTATTTT.

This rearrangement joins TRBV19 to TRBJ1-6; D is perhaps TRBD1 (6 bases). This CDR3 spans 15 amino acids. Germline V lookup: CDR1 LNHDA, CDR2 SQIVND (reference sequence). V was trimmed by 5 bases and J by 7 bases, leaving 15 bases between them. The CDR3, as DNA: TGTGCCAGTAGTGACCGACAGGTTTTCAATTCACCCCTCCACTTT. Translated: CASSDRQVFNSPLHF. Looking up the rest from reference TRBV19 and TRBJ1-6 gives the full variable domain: DGGITQSPKYLFRKEGQNVTLSCEQNLNHDAMYWYRQDPGQGLRLIYYSQIVNDFQKGDIAEGYSVSREKKESFPLTVTSAQKNPTAFYLCASSDRQVFNSPLHFGNGTRLTVT.

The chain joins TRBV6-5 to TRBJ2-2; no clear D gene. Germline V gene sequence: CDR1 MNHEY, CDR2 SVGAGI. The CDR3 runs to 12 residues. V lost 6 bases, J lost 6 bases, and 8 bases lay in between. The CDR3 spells CASRKLAGELFF. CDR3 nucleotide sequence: TGTGCCAGCAGAAAACTTGCCGGGGAGCTGTTTTTT.

CDR3 residues: CSASQGVATNEKLFF. CDR3 DNA sequence: TGCAGTGCTAGTCAGGGTGTTGCAACTAATGAAAAACTGTTTTTT. The chain joins TRBV20-1 to TRBJ1-4; the D gene is possibly TRBD1 (5 bases). V was cut by 3 bases and J by 0 bases, with 11 bases left in between. The CDR3 totals 15 residues. The V gene's germline CDR1 is DFQATT and CDR2 SNEGSKA (reference sequence).

The CDR3 region has the DNA TGTGCCAGCAGCTCCGGGGATCTAGCGGGGGGCACAGATACGCAGTATTTT. Its protein is CASSSGDLAGGTDTQYF. This chain connects TRBV5-4 to TRBJ2-3; 10 bases are a match to TRBD2. The CDR3 sequence is 17 residues long. The germline gives CDR1 SGHNT, CDR2 YYREEE (reference sequence). The J segment lost 1 base and the V segment lost 3 bases, leaving 8 bases of the junction unmatched.

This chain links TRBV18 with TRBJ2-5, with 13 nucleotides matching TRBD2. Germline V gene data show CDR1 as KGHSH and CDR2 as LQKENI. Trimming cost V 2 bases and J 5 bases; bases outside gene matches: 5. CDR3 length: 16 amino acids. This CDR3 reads CASSPTSGGAVETQYF. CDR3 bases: TGTGCCAGCTCACCAACTAGCGGGGGGGCCGTTGAGACCCAGTACTTC.

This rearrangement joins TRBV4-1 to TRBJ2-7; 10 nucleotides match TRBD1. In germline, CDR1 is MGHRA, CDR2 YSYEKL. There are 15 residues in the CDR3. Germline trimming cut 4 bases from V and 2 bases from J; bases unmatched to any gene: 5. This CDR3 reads CASSLRDRGAYEQYF. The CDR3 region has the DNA TGCGCCAGCAGCCTCCGGGACAGGGGTGCCTACGAGCAGTACTTC.

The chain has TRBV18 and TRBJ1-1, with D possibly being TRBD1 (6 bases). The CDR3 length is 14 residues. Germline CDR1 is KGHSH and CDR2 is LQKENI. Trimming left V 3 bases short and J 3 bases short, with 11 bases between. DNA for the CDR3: TGTGCCAGCTCACCTACTAACAGGGACACTGAAGCTTTCTTT. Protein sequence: CASSPTNRDTEAFF.

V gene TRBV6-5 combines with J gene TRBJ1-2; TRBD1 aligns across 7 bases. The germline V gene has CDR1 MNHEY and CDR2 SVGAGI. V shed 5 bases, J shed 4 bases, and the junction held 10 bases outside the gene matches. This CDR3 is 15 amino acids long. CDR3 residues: CASSPGRGPSYGYTF. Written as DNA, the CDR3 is TGTGCCAGCAGTCCAGGAAGGGGGCCCTCCTATGGCTACACCTTC.

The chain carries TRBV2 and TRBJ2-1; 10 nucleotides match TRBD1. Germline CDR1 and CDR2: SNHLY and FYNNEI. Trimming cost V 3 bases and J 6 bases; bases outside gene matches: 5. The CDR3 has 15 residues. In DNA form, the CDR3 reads TGTGCCAGCAGTGATCCGGGACAGGGGCCCAATGAGCAGTTCTTC. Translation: CASSDPGQGPNEQFF.

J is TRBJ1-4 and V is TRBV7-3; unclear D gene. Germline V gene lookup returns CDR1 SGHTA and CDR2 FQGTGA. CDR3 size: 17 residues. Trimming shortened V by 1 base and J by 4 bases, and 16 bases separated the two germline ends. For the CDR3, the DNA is TGTGCCAGCAGCTTAATCGCTTTGTGTCAGTTTAATGAAAAACTGTTTTTT. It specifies CASSLIALCQFNEKLFF.

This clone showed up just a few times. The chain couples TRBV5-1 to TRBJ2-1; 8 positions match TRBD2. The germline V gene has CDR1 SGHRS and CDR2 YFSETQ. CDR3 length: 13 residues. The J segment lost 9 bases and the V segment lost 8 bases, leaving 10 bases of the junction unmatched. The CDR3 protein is CASKLAGQGEQFF. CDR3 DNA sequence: TGCGCCAGTAAATTAGCGGGGCAGGGTGAGCAGTTCTTC.